These T cell receptor beta chains were read from a single sample in a study of response to subunit inactivated influenza vaccine. TCRdb re-derived calls from the RT-PCR reads in MiXCR, one entry per CDR3 protein. This table holds about 500,000 distinct CDR3 sequences, approximately 7.7% found once. The source was PBMCs from blood, collected less than 30 months after vaccination. The receptors here all came from a man aged 45 to 70 who received an inactivated influenza vaccine. Each CDR3 is given without its conserved first and last residue. A D gene is named only where the DNA matches it firmly.

d_call,cdr3_length,j_call,v_call,cdr3_aa
-,13,TRBJ2-5,TRBV7-8,ASSIRGANQETQY
-,14,TRBJ2-5,TRBV12-3/TRBV12-4,ASSFPQGPSLQTQY
TRBD2,15,TRBJ2-5,TRBV5-8,ASSILAGALARETQY
TRBD1,12,TRBJ2-7,TRBV6-1,ASGWDRSSYEQY
-,12,TRBJ1-1,TRBV7-9,ASSLAEGFTEAF
-,13,TRBJ2-3,TRBV2,ASSVSGAGTDTQY
TRBD2,14,TRBJ2-3,TRBV6-1,ASRPGLAGPGDTQY
TRBD2,15,TRBJ2-3,TRBV10-1,ASSEWTSGGSADTQY
-,17,TRBJ2-6,TRBV5-4,ASSLGMVRADSGANVLT
-,13,TRBJ2-3,TRBV4-3,ASSNWADITDTQY
-,11,TRBJ2-7,TRBV12-3/TRBV12-4,ASSFWRPDEQY
-,10,TRBJ2-7,TRBV30,AWSSQSYEQY
-,13,TRBJ2-5,TRBV7-8,ASSLSGWPEETQY
TRBD1,13,TRBJ2-5,TRBV5-1,ASSGLGQSQETQY
-,14,TRBJ2-7,TRBV27,ASSRDHQGVGYEQY
-,12,TRBJ1-4,TRBV12-3/TRBV12-4,ASSLRAQNEKLF
-,13,TRBJ2-1,TRBV20-1,SARDIERPYNEQF
-,13,TRBJ1-3,TRBV7-2,ASSSPGSPGNTIY
TRBD2,13,TRBJ2-1,TRBV5-1,ASSFASGSANEQF
-,12,TRBJ1-2,TRBV5-6,ASSPGGVSYGYT
-,11,TRBJ1-2,TRBV5-5,ASSPTQDYGYT
-,15,TRBJ1-1,TRBV3-1,ASSQDRSGRAAEGAF
-,13,TRBJ1-4,TRBV7-2,ASSWGQGEGEKLF
-,10,TRBJ2-1,TRBV20-1,SAGLTYNEQF
-,13,TRBJ2-1,TRBV7-2,ASSLGGRPYNEQF
TRBD1,14,TRBJ2-5,TRBV11-2,ASSLFGQGRGETQY
-,12,TRBJ1-2,TRBV6-1,ASSPQHPGYGYT
TRBD1,15,TRBJ2-2,TRBV5-4,ASSLAQEGARTGELF
TRBD1,11,TRBJ1-1,TRBV5-5,ASSDRTGGLAF
-,12,TRBJ2-4,TRBV4-2,ASSQSGTVFFQY
-,10,TRBJ2-3,TRBV20-1,SAQARTDTQY
TRBD2,14,TRBJ2-1,TRBV2,ASSEIASGISNEQF
TRBD2,12,TRBJ2-3,TRBV3-1,ASSQSGGTDTQY
TRBD2,14,TRBJ2-5,TRBV3-1,ASSPEREGPFETQY
-,11,TRBJ1-1,TRBV28,ASSFGPNTEAF
-,13,TRBJ2-7,TRBV15,ATSREQGFRYEQY
-,14,TRBJ1-6,TRBV14,ASSQEKEYRVGPLH
-,12,TRBJ1-5,TRBV6-2/TRBV6-3,ASSTRQINQPQH
TRBD1,12,TRBJ2-3,TRBV27,ASSLTGSWATQY
TRBD2,14,TRBJ2-1,TRBV20-1,SARSNRLAGVWEQF
-,13,TRBJ2-7,TRBV7-2,ASSPTGTDSYEQY
TRBD1,13,TRBJ2-3,TRBV10-1,ASSERTGGTDTQY
-,12,TRBJ2-2,TRBV11-3,ASSSEAWTGELF
TRBD2,14,TRBJ2-7,TRBV4-2,ASSQDWTSGPYEQY
-,12,TRBJ2-3,TRBV12-3/TRBV12-4,AVSRGGGTYTQY